This T cell receptor beta chain comes out of a study of T-cell reconstitution after alpha-beta-depleted transplantation in children. At least ten counts were recorded for this clonotype. The TCRbeta library incorporated unique molecular identifiers. Via MiXCR, TCRdb re-called the PCR reads, giving one row per CDR3 protein. The sample includes about 400,000 distinct CDR3 sequences, 10% to 15% seen only once; the top ten take about 4%. This TCR came from a human donor who donated a stem cell graft to a child with Fanconi anemia. The sequences come from PBMCs, collected from the stem cell graft.

CDR3: CASSLATVNEQFF. For the CDR3, the DNA is TGCGCCAGCAGCTTGGCAACAGTCAATGAGCAGTTCTTC. This chain uses TRBV5-1 with TRBJ2-1, with D hard to call. The V end was cut by 0 bases, the J end by 6 bases, with 7 bases between. The CDR3 has 13 amino acids. The V gene's germline CDR1 is SGHRS and CDR2 YFSETQ.